Listed below are T cell receptor beta chains from one sample, sequenced in a study of Graves' ophthalmopathy and Graves' hyperthyroidism. TCRdb processed the multiplex PCR reads anew with MiXCR; each CDR3 protein has one entry. The table records about 390,000 distinct CDR3 sequences, 15% of them present only once. Source material: peripheral blood. The receptor source for this set is a woman aged 18-30 years with stable Graves' hyperthyroidism. The CDR3 runs from the conserved cysteine through the conserved F or W. A D gene is named only where the DNA matches it firmly. Not all rows give a size; the values are once, few, many and, for expanded clones, a class.

V: TRBV12-3/TRBV12-4; D: NA; size: NA; J: TRBJ1-2; DNA: TGTGCCAGCAGTTTTGGGGACTTCTATGGTTACACCTTC; CDR3: CASSFGDFYGYTF
V: TRBV7-3; D: NA; size: many; J: TRBJ1-5; DNA: TGTGCCAGCAGCTCTGCACCCGGGCAGCCCCAGCATTTT; CDR3: CASSSAPGQPQHF
V: TRBV5-1; D: TRBD1; size: many; J: TRBJ1-6; DNA: TGCGCCAGCAGCTCGGGGGGAGGGACAGATCGGACCCTCCACTTT; CDR3: CASSSGGGTDRTLHF
V: TRBV11-1; D: TRBD1; size: many; J: TRBJ1-6; DNA: TGTGCCAGCAGCTACAGGGGGAATAATTCACCCCTCCACTTT; CDR3: CASSYRGNNSPLHF
V: TRBV7-2; D: TRBD1; size: many; J: TRBJ2-5; DNA: TGTGCCAGCAGCTCACACCGGGACAGAGATCAAGAGACCCAGTACTTC; CDR3: CASSSHRDRDQETQYF
V: TRBV20-1; D: NA; size: many; J: TRBJ1-6; DNA: TGCAGTGCTAGATCCACAGGAGCGAATTCACCCCTCCACTTT; CDR3: CSARSTGANSPLHF
V: TRBV24-1; D: NA; size: NA; J: TRBJ1-5; DNA: TGTGCCACCAGCCATACAGGGTGGGATCAGCCCCAGCATTTT; CDR3: CATSHTGWDQPQHF
V: TRBV6-1; D: NA; size: once; J: TRBJ1-5; DNA: TGTGCCAGCACCTTGACGGGGGCGAGCAATCAGCCCCAGCATTTT; CDR3: CASTLTGASNQPQHF
V: TRBV7-9; D: TRBD1; size: many; J: TRBJ1-6; DNA: TGTGCCAGCAGCTTAGCGGCAGGGGGTTTAACCCTCCACTTT; CDR3: CASSLAAGGLTLHF
V: TRBV27; D: NA; size: many; J: TRBJ2-7; DNA: TGTGCCAGCAGTGGTACCGGTGGGGGGCCCCTCTACGAGCAGTACTTC; CDR3: CASSGTGGGPLYEQYF
V: TRBV20-1; D: TRBD2; size: many; J: TRBJ2-7; DNA: TGCAGTGCTAGACATAGCGGGGGGGGGTCCCACGAGCAGTACTTC; CDR3: CSARHSGGGSHEQYF
V: TRBV29-1; D: TRBD1; size: many; J: TRBJ1-2; DNA: TGCAGCGCCTGGGACAGAGATGGCTACACCTTC; CDR3: CSAWDRDGYTF
V: TRBV12-3/TRBV12-4; D: TRBD1; size: many; J: TRBJ1-1; DNA: TGTGCCAACAGGGACAGGAGGAACACTGAAGCTTTCTTT; CDR3: CANRDRRNTEAFF
V: TRBV9; D: TRBD1; size: few; J: TRBJ1-5; DNA: TGTGCCAGCAGCGCGAGGGGGGACAGGGGAAGTCAGCCCCAGCATTTT; CDR3: CASSARGDRGSQPQHF
V: TRBV18; D: TRBD1; size: once; J: TRBJ2-7; DNA: TGTGCCGGCTCACCGGGACAGGGGAGCTCCTACGAGCAGTACTTC; CDR3: CAGSPGQGSSYEQYF
V: TRBV6-1; D: NA; size: many; J: TRBJ1-5; DNA: TGTGCCAGCAGTGTTGGCGGTCAGCCCCAGCATTTT; CDR3: CASSVGGQPQHF
V: TRBV11-2; D: NA; size: NA; J: TRBJ2-5; DNA: TGTGCCAGCAGAGTTTCCGGGATTCACTCGGTGGAGACCCAGTACTTC; CDR3: CASRVSGIHSVETQYF
V: TRBV12-3/TRBV12-4; D: NA; size: NA; J: TRBJ1-5; DNA: TGTGCCAGCAGAACAGGGTCCAATAGCAATCAGCCCCAGCATTTT; CDR3: CASRTGSNSNQPQHF
V: TRBV6-1; D: TRBD1; size: many; J: TRBJ1-6; DNA: TGTGCCAGCAGCACCGGGACAGGGAGGTCACCCCTCCACTTT; CDR3: CASSTGTGRSPLHF
V: TRBV9; D: NA; size: NA; J: TRBJ2-4; DNA: TGTGCCAGCAGGACCAAGGTATGGAACATTCAGTACTTC; CDR3: CASRTKVWNIQYF
V: TRBV7-8; D: NA; size: many; J: TRBJ1-5; DNA: TGTGCCAGCAGCTCCTCCTGGACGGAGTATAGCAATCAGCCCCAGCATTTT; CDR3: CASSSSWTEYSNQPQHF
V: TRBV6-5; D: TRBD1; size: NA; J: TRBJ2-7; DNA: TGTGCCAGCAGTTACTCGTTTTACAGGGGGCGCGAGCAGTACTTC; CDR3: CASSYSFYRGREQYF
V: TRBV18; D: TRBD1; size: few; J: TRBJ2-7; DNA: TGTGCCAGCTCAGTAGACAGGGGGTACGAGCAGTACTTC; CDR3: CASSVDRGYEQYF
V: TRBV6-5; D: NA; size: many; J: TRBJ1-2; DNA: TGTGCCAGCAGAACACTTACAGGGTTCTATGGCTACACCTTC; CDR3: CASRTLTGFYGYTF
V: TRBV12-3/TRBV12-4; D: NA; size: many; J: TRBJ1-5; DNA: TGTGCCAGCAGCCAGGCAGGGTCAACCAATCAGCCCCAGCATTTT; CDR3: CASSQAGSTNQPQHF
V: TRBV3-1; D: NA; size: NA; J: TRBJ1-2; DNA: TGTGCCAGCAGCCCGGGACAACTCTCTAACTATGGCTACACCTTC; CDR3: CASSPGQLSNYGYTF
V: TRBV5-1; D: NA; size: many; J: TRBJ2-2; DNA: TGCGCCAGCAGCGTAAACCTCCGGACGGACGGCGGGGAGCTGTTTTTT; CDR3: CASSVNLRTDGGELFF